This is a list of T cell receptor beta chains from one sample in a study of blood T cell repertoires in COVID-19. Clones were sequenced by immunoSEQ multiplex PCR, and TCRdb holds only the in-frame ones, with some missing. Here the sample spans hundreds of thousands of clones, more than 70% being singletons. Sequencing was done on a sample of PBMCs or T cells enriched from blood (not recorded which). The receptors were sampled from a woman under 30 who had been exposed to COVID-19. Each CDR3 is given with its conserved first and last residue. Fields, in order: clone size, V gene, D gene, CDR3 length, J gene, CDR3 DNA, CDR3 protein. D genes are given only for firm matches. Clone size is not always given. Where it is, it says once, few, many or a class for expanded clones.

-	TRBV6-2/TRBV6-3	TRBD1	14	TRBJ2-7	TGTGCCAGCAGTTACCCCAGGGGGAGCTACGAGCAGTACTTC	CASSYPRGSYEQYF
once	TRBV4-3	-	15	TRBJ2-1	TGCGCCAGCAGCCAAACCCCTAGACCCTACAATGAGCAGTTCTTC	CASSQTPRPYNEQFF
-	TRBV15	-	15	TRBJ1-5	TGTGCCACCAGCAGGCTCGGACAGCTTAATCAGCCCCAGCATTTT	CATSRLGQLNQPQHF
-	TRBV7-3	-	15	TRBJ2-5	TGTGCCAGCAGCTTGGGGGCCAGGGGACAAGAGACCCAGTACTTC	CASSLGARGQETQYF
-	TRBV7-2	TRBD2	18	TRBJ2-3	TGTGCCAGCAGACGAACTAGCGGGGGAGGAATCATCACAGATACGCAGTATTTT	CASRRTSGGGIITDTQYF
-	TRBV25-1	-	13	TRBJ2-4	TGTGCCAGCAGTGCTCAGGGGAGAAACATTCAGTACTTC	CASSAQGRNIQYF
-	TRBV19	-	18	TRBJ1-5	TGTGCCAGTAGTCCCCTCGGGACTGTGGGCTATAGCAATCAGCCCCAGCATTTT	CASSPLGTVGYSNQPQHF
-	TRBV7-9	-	14	TRBJ2-5	TGTGCCAGCAGCAGGGGCGGAGTACAAGAGACCCAGTACTTC	CASSRGGVQETQYF
-	TRBV25-1	TRBD1	13	TRBJ1-2	TGTGCCAGCGGAGGACAGGGGGCGCCCGGCTACACCTTC	CASGGQGAPGYTF
once	TRBV3-1/TRBV3-2	TRBD2	18	TRBJ2-1	TGTGCCAGCAGCCAAGATGAACCTCGGGAGGGGAGGGCCAATGAGCAGTTCTTC	CASSQDEPREGRANEQFF
once	TRBV6-2/TRBV6-3	-	11	TRBJ1-1	TGTGCCAGCAGCTCCCGGGGGGAAGCTTTCTTT	CASSSRGEAFF
-	TRBV6-2/TRBV6-3	-	11	TRBJ2-7	TGTGCCAGCAGTCCCCGCTACGAGCAGTACTTC	CASSPRYEQYF
-	TRBV6-6	TRBD2	16	TRBJ2-2	TGTGCCAGCAGTACTACTAGCGGGGGGTCCACCGGGGAGCTGTTTTTT	CASSTTSGGSTGELFF
-	TRBV28	-	13	TRBJ1-2	TGTGCCAGCAGCCGAGGGGGTCCTGGAGGCTACACCTTC	CASSRGGPGGYTF
-	TRBV30	TRBD1	14	TRBJ2-7	TGTGCCTGGAGGCCAACAGGGGTAGTCGGCGAGCAGTACTTC	CAWRPTGVVGEQYF
-	TRBV3-1/TRBV3-2	TRBD2	16	TRBJ2-1	TGTGCCAGCAGCCGCGGACTAGCGGGAGGGAACAATGAGCAGTTCTTC	CASSRGLAGGNNEQFF
-	TRBV7-7	-	15	TRBJ2-2	TGTGCTAGCAGCCCCACAGGCGGACGAAACGGGGAGCTGTTTTTT	CASSPTGGRNGELFF
-	TRBV28	-	15	TRBJ2-3	TGTGCCAGCAGCCCTACCGGGACCCTGCGGGGTACGCAGTATTTT	CASSPTGTLRGTQYF
-	TRBV20-1	-	11	TRBJ2-5	TGCAGTGCTCAGCGAGAAGAGACCCAGTACTTC	CSAQREETQYF
-	TRBV5-4	-	16	TRBJ1-6	TGTGCCAGCACCGAGGCTACGGGGGAGCCTAATTCACCCCTCCACTTT	CASTEATGEPNSPLHF
-	TRBV4-2	-	13	TRBJ1-2	TGTGCCAGCAGCCCTACGGGGGTCTATGGCTACACCTTC	CASSPTGVYGYTF
-	TRBV7-3	-	13	TRBJ2-5	TGTGCCAGCAGCTACGGGGGAGAAGAGACCCAGTACTTC	CASSYGGEETQYF
-	TRBV6-1	-	15	TRBJ1-3	TGTGCCAGCAGTGACAGGTTGGACTCTGGAAACACCATATATTTT	CASSDRLDSGNTIYF
-	TRBV28	-	14	TRBJ2-4	TGTGCCAGCAGTTTATCAGCAGGAACCAACATTCAGTACTTC	CASSLSAGTNIQYF
-	TRBV14	TRBD1	13	TRBJ1-1	TGTGCCAGAGCAGGGGGCCTTAACACTGAAGCTTTCTTT	CARAGGLNTEAFF
-	TRBV5-1	-	12	TRBJ2-5	TGCGCCAGCAGCTTGGCCGTGGAGACCCAGTACTTC	CASSLAVETQYF
-	TRBV28	TRBD1	18	TRBJ2-4	TGTGCCAGCAGCCGAATCGGACAGGGGGCAAAGGCGGAGAACATTCAGTACTTC	CASSRIGQGAKAENIQYF
-	TRBV7-8	-	12	TRBJ2-7	TGTGCCAGCAGCTTAAATAGTTACGAGCAGTACTTC	CASSLNSYEQYF
few	TRBV28	-	14	TRBJ1-5	TGTGCCAGCAGTTTGAGGGATAGCAATCAGCCCCAGCATTTT	CASSLRDSNQPQHF
-	TRBV21-1	-	15	TRBJ2-6	TGTGCCAGCAGCAAAGAGGGGCCTGGGGCCAACGTCCTGACTTTC	CASSKEGPGANVLTF
-	TRBV2	-	14	TRBJ1-5	TGTGCCAGCAGTGAGGGTCGGGTGGGTCAGCCCCAGCATTTT	CASSEGRVGQPQHF
-	TRBV4-3	-	15	TRBJ1-2	TGCGCCAGCAGCCAAACGGGGCGGGGTCACTATGGCTACACCTTC	CASSQTGRGHYGYTF
-	TRBV24-1	TRBD1	15	TRBJ2-2	TGTGCCACCAGTGAGACAGGACAGGGGCACGGGGAGCTGTTTTTT	CATSETGQGHGELFF